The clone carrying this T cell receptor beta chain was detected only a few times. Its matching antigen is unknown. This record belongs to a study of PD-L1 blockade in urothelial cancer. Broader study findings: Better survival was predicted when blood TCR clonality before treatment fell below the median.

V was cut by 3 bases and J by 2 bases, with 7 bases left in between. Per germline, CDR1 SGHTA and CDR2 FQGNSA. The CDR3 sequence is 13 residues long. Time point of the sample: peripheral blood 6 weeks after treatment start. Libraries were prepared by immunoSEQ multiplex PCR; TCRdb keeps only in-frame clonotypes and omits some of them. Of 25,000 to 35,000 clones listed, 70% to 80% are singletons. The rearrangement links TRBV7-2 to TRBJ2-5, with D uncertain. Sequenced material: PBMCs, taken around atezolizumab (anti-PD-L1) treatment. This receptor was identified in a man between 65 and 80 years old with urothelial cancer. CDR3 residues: CASSLNSQETQYF. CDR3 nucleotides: TGTGCCAGCAGCTTGAACTCTCAAGAGACCCAGTACTTC.